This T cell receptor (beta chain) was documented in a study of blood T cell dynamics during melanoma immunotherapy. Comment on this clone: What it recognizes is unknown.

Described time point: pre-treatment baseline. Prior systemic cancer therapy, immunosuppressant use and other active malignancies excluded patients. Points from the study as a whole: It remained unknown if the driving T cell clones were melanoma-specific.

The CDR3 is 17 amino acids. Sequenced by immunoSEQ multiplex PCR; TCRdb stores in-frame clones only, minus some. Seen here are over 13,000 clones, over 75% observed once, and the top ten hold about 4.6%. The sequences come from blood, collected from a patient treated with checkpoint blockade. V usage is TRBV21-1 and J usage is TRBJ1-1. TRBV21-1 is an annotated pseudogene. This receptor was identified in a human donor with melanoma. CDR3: CASSKGGRGRGNTEAFF. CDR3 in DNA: TGTGCCAGCAGCAAAGGAGGGCGGGGGCGCGGGAACACTGAAGCTTTCTTT.